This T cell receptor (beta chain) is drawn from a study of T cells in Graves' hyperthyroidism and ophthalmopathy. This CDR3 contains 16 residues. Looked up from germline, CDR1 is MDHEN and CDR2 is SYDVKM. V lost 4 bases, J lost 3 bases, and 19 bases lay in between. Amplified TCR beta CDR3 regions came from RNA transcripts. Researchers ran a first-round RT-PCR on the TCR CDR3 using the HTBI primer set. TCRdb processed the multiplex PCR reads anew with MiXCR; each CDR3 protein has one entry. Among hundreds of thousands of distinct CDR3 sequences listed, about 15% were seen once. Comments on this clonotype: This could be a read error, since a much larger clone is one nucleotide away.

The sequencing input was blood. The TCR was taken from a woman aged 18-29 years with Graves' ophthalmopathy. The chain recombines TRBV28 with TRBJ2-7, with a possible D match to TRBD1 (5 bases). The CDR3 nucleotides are TGTGCCAGCAGTTCTCCGCGCACAGGATACCACTACGAGCAGTACTTC. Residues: CASSSPRTGYHYEQYF.